The next 27 T cell receptor beta chains were all read from a single sample in a study of vaccination effects on CD4 cells after COVID-19. Sequencing used immunoSEQ multiplex PCR; TCRdb keeps in-frame clones, though not all of them. The sample yields nearly 45,000 clones, roughly 75% seen once. The ViraFEST assay expanded antigen-specific CD4+ T cells with viral peptide pools before sequencing. The authors isolated CD4+ T cells after less than eleven days of culture. Sometime from March through December 2020, the person acquired a SARS-CoV-2 infection that PCR confirmed. Their antigens remain unidentified. Material: CD4+ T cells from PBMCs cultured with a peptide pool, obtained before COVID-19 vaccination. The receptors were sampled from a human donor who had a prior SARS-CoV-2 infection.

This chain uses TRBV27 with TRBJ1-4; D not certain. Between the trimmed V and J ends, which lost 6 bases and 4 bases, there was a span of 15 bases. CDR3 size: 15 residues. Looked up from germline, CDR1 is MNHEY and CDR2 is SMNVEV (reference sequence). The CDR3 loop reads CASSRWSGDNEKLFF. In nucleotides, the CDR3 is TGTGCCAGCAGCCGGTGGTCTGGTGATAATGAAAAACTGTTTTTT. Looking up the rest from reference TRBV27 and TRBJ1-4 gives the full variable domain: EAQVTQNPRYLITVTGKKLTVTCSQNMNHEYMSWYRQDPGLGLRQIYYSMNVEVTDKGDVPEGYKVSRKEKRNFPLILESPSPNQTSLYFCASSRWSGDNEKLFFGSGTQLSVL.

This chain links TRBV11-1 with TRBJ2-5, with D hard to call. Germline assignment: CDR1 SGHAT and CDR2 FQDESV (reference sequence). The CDR3 runs to 13 residues. With 7 bases removed from V and 3 bases from J, the gap between germline ends came to 12 bases. This CDR3 is CASNAAPEETQYF. CDR3 in DNA: TGTGCCAGCAACGCCGCACCAGAAGAGACCCAGTACTTC. Drawing the rest from reference TRBV11-1 and TRBJ2-5, the complete variable domain is EAEVAQSPRYKITEKSQAVAFWCDPISGHATLYWYRQILGQGPELLVQFQDESVVDDSQLPKDRFSAERLKGVDSTLKIQPAELGDSAMYLCASNAAPEETQYFGPGTRLLVL.

This CDR3 is CASSPGTSWVEETQYF. In DNA, the CDR3 is TGTGCCAGTAGTCCCGGGACTAGCTGGGTGGAAGAGACCCAGTACTTC. This chain joins TRBV19 and TRBJ2-5; 9 bases match TRBD2. The CDR3 extends over 16 amino acids. J gave up 3 bases and V 5 bases, and 10 bases lay outside the gene matches. The germline CDR1 and CDR2 sequences are LNHDA and SQIVND (reference sequence).

V usage is TRBV5-1 and J usage is TRBJ1-2; D might be TRBD1 (6 bases). The CDR3 consists of 15 residues. The germline V gene encodes CDR1 SGHRS and CDR2 YFSETQ. The V gene lost 1 base and the J gene lost 6 bases, with 16 bases spanning the gap. In DNA form, the CDR3 reads TGCGCCAGCAGCTTGCAGGGCGGGGGCGTGGATGGCTACACCTTC. It codes for CASSLQGGGVDGYTF.

The V gene is TRBV9, the J gene TRBJ2-2; the match to TRBD2 covers 8 bases. Per the germline V gene, CDR1 is SGDLS and CDR2 is YYNGEE. The V and J ends lost 3 bases and 3 bases, in that order; junction bases with no gene match: 10. The length of the CDR3 is 17 residues. CDR3 region: CASSAPPGLEDTGELFF. CDR3 nucleotides: TGTGCCAGCAGCGCACCACCGGGACTAGAGGACACCGGGGAGCTGTTTTTT.

As concerns this clone: The junction and the germline gene differ at one end; a read error may be behind it. The chain links TRBV7-7 to TRBJ2-2; D is undetermined. Germline CDR1 SSHAT, CDR2 FNYEAQ (reference sequence). The CDR3 spans 14 residues. CDR3 in DNA: TGTGCTAGCAGCTTAGGAACGGTTCCCGGGGAGCTGTTTTTT. Amino acids: CASSLGTVPGELFF.

V usage is TRBV2 and J usage is TRBJ2-7; D possibly corresponds to TRBD1 (5 bases). V lost 4 bases and J 2 bases, leaving 12 bases between the germline ends. The germline gives CDR1 SNHLY, CDR2 FYNNEI. The CDR3 is made up of 14 amino acids. Here the CDR3 reads CASSGRDRPYEQYF. As DNA, the CDR3 is TGTGCCAGCAGTGGTAGAGACAGACCCTACGAGCAGTACTTC.

This clone was counted between two and nine times. This sequence joins TRBV7-3 and TRBJ2-2; TRBD2 matches 12 bases. The CDR3 consists of 16 residues. Germline V gene sequence: CDR1 SGHTA, CDR2 FQGTGA. J was trimmed by 8 bases and V by 5 bases; bases with no gene match: 9. CDR3 residues: CASSPLAGGTGGELFF. The CDR3 DNA reads as TGTGCCAGCAGCCCACTAGCGGGGGGCACTGGAGGGGAGCTGTTTTTT.

The chain combines TRBV2 with TRBJ1-2; unclear D gene. CDR3 size: 12 residues. The ends were cut back, 2 bases at V and 4 bases at J, with 5 bases in the middle. From germline, CDR1 is SNHLY and CDR2 FYNNEI. The CDR3 DNA reads TGTGCCAGCAGTGAAACCGGCTATGGCTACACCTTC. Its protein product is CASSETGYGYTF.

This chain joins TRBV19 and TRBJ2-6, with 9 bases aligning to TRBD1. Losses at the gene ends were 6 bases for V and 2 bases for J; bases not matched to a gene: 2. The CDR3 sequence is 15 residues long. The germline CDR1 and CDR2 sequences are LNHDA and SQIVND (reference sequence). CDR3 region: CASRTGGTGANVLTF. The CDR3 DNA follows: TGTGCCAGTAGGACAGGGGGGACTGGGGCCAACGTCCTGACTTTC.

The gene calls are TRBV6-5 and TRBJ1-4; the match to TRBD1 covers 9 bases. The germline gives CDR1 MNHEY, CDR2 SVGAGI. This CDR3 has 15 amino acids. The J segment lost 8 bases and the V segment lost 7 bases, leaving 11 bases of the junction unmatched. The CDR3 DNA is TGTGCCAGCACCGGAGGACAGGGGACTTTCGAAAAACTGTTTTTT. This encodes CASTGGQGTFEKLFF.

The V call is TRBV4-2, the J call TRBJ2-3, with 7 nucleotides matching TRBD1. Unmatched junction bases numbered 5, after V lost 3 bases and J lost 2 bases. The CDR3 covers 15 residues. Germline CDR1 reads LGHNA; CDR2 reads YNFKEQ. For the CDR3, the DNA is TGTGCCAGCAGCCACCAAGACAGGGCCACAGATACGCAGTATTTT. Amino acid sequence: CASSHQDRATDTQYF.

This chain joins TRBV5-1 and TRBJ1-1; maybe TRBD1 (6 bases). The V end was cut by 3 bases, the J end by 3 bases, with 15 bases between. Germline assignment: CDR1 SGHRS and CDR2 YFSETQ. The CDR3 consists of 15 residues. Here the CDR3 DNA reads TGCGCCAGCAGCTCTTTAACGGACAGCTACACTGAAGCTTTCTTT. Encoded protein: CASSSLTDSYTEAFF. The full variable domain, with the rest looked up from reference TRBV5-1 and TRBJ1-1, is KAGVTQTPRYLIKTRGQQVTLSCSPISGHRSVSWYQQTPGQGLQFLFEYFSETQRNKGNFPGRFSGRQFSNSRSEMNVSTLELGDSALYLCASSSLTDSYTEAFFGQGTRLTVV.

The genes are TRBV5-4 and TRBJ2-5; TRBD2 is a possible D gene (5 bases). V lost 0 bases to trimming and J lost 2 bases, with 11 bases between them. Germline-derived CDR1 and CDR2 are SGHNT and YYREEE (reference sequence). CDR3 length equals 15 residues. CDR3 loop: CASSLGSVRQETQYF. In nucleotides, the CDR3 is TGTGCCAGCAGCTTGGGTAGCGTAAGACAAGAGACCCAGTACTTC.

The chain employs TRBV11-2 and TRBJ1-2; D might be TRBD1 (5 bases). The CDR3 length is 15 residues. Trimming shortened V by 2 bases and J by 8 bases, and 18 bases separated the two germline ends. Germline V gene lookup returns CDR1 SGHAT and CDR2 FQNNGV. The DNA of the CDR3 is TGTGCCAGCAGCTTATCGGGGGGATCATGGGACGGCTACACCTTC. Translating it yields CASSLSGGSWDGYTF.

The V call is TRBV6-6, the J call TRBJ1-6; D gene unclear. Germline lookup yields CDR1 MNHNY and CDR2 SVGAGI (reference sequence). Deletions cut 6 bases from V and 9 bases from J, with 12 bases between. The CDR3 sequence is 13 residues long. The CDR3 protein is CASRDEFASPLHF. The DNA for the CDR3 is TGTGCCAGCAGAGACGAATTTGCTTCACCCCTCCACTTT.

The V call is TRBV7-2, the J call TRBJ1-4; D is unclear. The V end lost 6 bases, the J end lost 2 bases, and 10 bases lay between the germline ends. CDR3 length: 14 amino acids. Germline V gene lookup returns CDR1 SGHTA and CDR2 FQGNSA. The CDR3, as DNA: TGTGCCAGCAGTCAACCACCGACTAATGAAAAACTGTTTTTT. Translated, it gives CASSQPPTNEKLFF.

The chain uses TRBV7-2 and TRBJ1-2, with unresolved D. The CDR3 spans 17 residues. The V and J ends lost 3 bases and 4 bases respectively, with 21 bases between them. The V gene's germline CDR1 is SGHTA and CDR2 FQGNSA. CDR3 DNA sequence: TGTGCCAGCAGCTTTCTGGGCTCCCTCCGCGCCGGCTATGGCTACACCTTC. Its protein is CASSFLGSLRAGYGYTF.

This clone was counted a few times. The chain couples TRBV7-9 to TRBJ1-1; D remains unclear. The CDR3 is made up of 14 amino acids. The germline gives CDR1 SEHNR, CDR2 FQNEAQ (reference sequence). The V end lost 7 bases, the J end lost 1 base, and 13 bases lay between the germline ends. The CDR3 coding sequence is TGTGCCAGCAACGACGTAAGGAGGAACACTGAAGCTTTCTTT. Its translation: CASNDVRRNTEAFF. Full variable domain (missing parts from reference TRBV7-9 and TRBJ1-1): DTGVSQNPRHKITKRGQNVTFRCDPISEHNRLYWYRQTLGQGPEFLTYFQNEAQLEKSRLLSDRFSAERPKGSFSTLEIQRTEQGDSAMYLCASNDVRRNTEAFFGQGTRLTVV.

The genes are TRBV30 and TRBJ2-7; the D gene is possibly TRBD1 (6 bases). CDR1 and CDR2 (germline): GTSNPN, SVGIG (reference sequence). CDR3 length equals 17 residues. Between the trimmed V and J ends, which lost 3 bases and 3 bases, there was a span of 24 bases. As DNA, the CDR3 is TGTGCCTGGAGCGGTACCCGACAGGCGAGTTCATTCTACGAGCAGTACTTC. Translated, it gives CAWSGTRQASSFYEQYF.

Notes on this clone: The same CDR3 is also encoded by other DNA sequences in this sample. The gene calls are TRBV24-1 and TRBJ1-1; 7 bases fit TRBD1. Germline lookup yields CDR1 KGHDR and CDR2 SFDVKD. The junction had 7 bases not matched to a gene; V was cut back by 4 bases and J by 3 bases. The CDR3 has 15 amino acids. The CDR3 bases are TGTGCCACCAGTGACCCCCGACAGGGAGACACTGAAGCTTTCTTT. It codes for CATSDPRQGDTEAFF.

The rearrangement links TRBV6-2 or TRBV6-3 to TRBJ1-5; no definite D call. The germline V and J ends were trimmed by 1 base and 5 bases, with 15 bases remaining between them. The CDR3 covers 16 residues. The germline V gene has CDR1 MNHEY and CDR2 SVGEGT. The CDR3 is CASSYFPSYGDQPQHF. The CDR3 coding sequence is TGTGCCAGCAGTTACTTCCCATCGTACGGAGATCAGCCCCAGCATTTT.

V is TRBV3-1 (or the pseudogene TRBV3-2) and J is TRBJ2-3; D is perhaps TRBD2 (6 bases). The V and J ends lost 6 bases and 2 bases respectively, with 12 bases between them. The CDR3 totals 14 residues. From germline, CDR1 is LGHDT and CDR2 YNNKEL (reference sequence). Here the CDR3 reads CASSRRDFTDTQYF. The CDR3 coding sequence is TGTGCCAGCAGTCGTCGGGACTTCACAGATACGCAGTATTTT.

This clone showed up just a few times. CDR3 DNA: TGTGCCAGCAGCCTCCTGGGGGGCACTGAAGCTTTCTTT. Translation: CASSLLGGTEAFF. The chain joins TRBV5-6 to TRBJ1-1; D is perhaps TRBD1 (5 bases). V dropped 4 bases and J dropped 4 bases, with 11 bases sitting between them. The CDR3 extends over 13 amino acids. Germline V gene sequence: CDR1 SGHDT, CDR2 YYEEEE.

J is TRBJ2-1 and V is TRBV7-9; 12 nucleotides line up with TRBD2. Germline CDR1 SEHNR, CDR2 FQNEAQ (reference sequence). Trimming cost V 5 bases and J 8 bases; bases outside gene matches: 4. CDR3 length: 14 residues. The CDR3 loop reads CASSIRLAGDEQFF. In DNA, the CDR3 is TGTGCCAGCAGCATCCGACTAGCGGGAGATGAGCAGTTCTTC.

The chain links TRBV7-3 to TRBJ2-7; TRBD1 aligns across 8 bases. Trimming took 6 bases from V and 6 from J; bases not matched to a gene: 10. Looked up from germline, CDR1 is SGHTA and CDR2 is FQGTGA. This CDR3 is 14 amino acids long. The CDR3 reads CASRSGQGDSEQYF. CDR3 nucleotides: TGTGCCAGCAGGTCCGGACAGGGAGATTCCGAGCAGTACTTC.

The table lists this clone with a few counts. The genes are TRBV30 and TRBJ1-6, with no clear D. In germline, CDR1 is GTSNPN, CDR2 SVGIG (reference sequence). V was shortened by 4 bases and J by 15 bases, with 16 bases between the two germline ends. The CDR3 covers 12 residues. The CDR3 is CAWTQAGRNLHF. In nucleotides, the CDR3 is TGTGCCTGGACCCAGGCGGGAAGGAACCTCCACTTT.